A selection of T cell receptor beta chains follows, all from one sample in a study of T-cell memory formation after mild COVID-19. TCRdb redid the calling of the 5' RACE reads with MiXCR, one entry per CDR3 protein. The sample yields hundreds of thousands of distinct CDR3 sequences, approximately 15% seen once. Sequencing was carried out using PBMCs or a T cell subset sorted from them (not recorded which). Receptors originate from a man younger than 35 who had mild COVID-19 (a few samples of this study predate the infection). Cell type and time point are not known. CDR3s include the opening cysteine and the closing phenylalanine or tryptophan. A D gene is named only where the DNA matches it firmly. Only some rows state a clone size, as once, few, many or a class for expanded clones.

v_call	d_call	j_call	clone_size	cdr3_nt	cdr3_aa
TRBV7-9	NA	TRBJ2-7	few	TGTGCCAGCAGCCGCTCCGGGGCAGCTCTCTTCTTC	CASSRSGAALFF
TRBV7-2	TRBD2	TRBJ2-5	few	TGTGCCAGCAGCTTCGGCCCTCGGCCGGGGGGAACCCAGTACTTC	CASSFGPRPGGTQYF
TRBV20-1	TRBD2	TRBJ2-7	few	TGCAGTGCAACCATAGCGGGGGCCTACGAGCAGTACTTC	CSATIAGAYEQYF
TRBV19	NA	TRBJ2-1	few	TGTGCCAGTACCCTCGGGTCGGGGGGCCGCAATGAGCAGTTCTTC	CASTLGSGGRNEQFF
TRBV12-3/TRBV12-4	TRBD1	TRBJ2-3	NA	TGTGCCAGCAGTAGAACAGGGGGACGCACAGATACGCAGTATTTT	CASSRTGGRTDTQYF
TRBV9	TRBD2	TRBJ2-5	few	TGTGCCAGCAGCTTTTCTACAGCGGGGGAGGGGGAGACCCAGTACTTC	CASSFSTAGEGETQYF
TRBV19	TRBD2	TRBJ2-1	NA	TGTGCCAGTAAAAGCGGGGGGTCTTTTAATGAGCAGTTCTTC	CASKSGGSFNEQFF
TRBV18	TRBD1	TRBJ1-5	few	TGTGCCAGCTCACCAGACAGGGGTTGGAGCAATCAGCCCCAGCATTTT	CASSPDRGWSNQPQHF
TRBV7-9	NA	TRBJ2-3	few	TGTGCCAGCAGCTTACCCTCGGGGTCAACTCAAGCGACAGATACGCAGTATTTT	CASSLPSGSTQATDTQYF
TRBV6-6	TRBD1	TRBJ2-3	NA	TGTGCCAGCAGTTACCCCGCGACAGGGGGGCTCACAGATACGCAGTATTTT	CASSYPATGGLTDTQYF
TRBV7-3	NA	TRBJ2-1	few	TGTGCCAGCAGACGGGGGCCCGATTCGTTCAGTGAGCAGTTCTTC	CASRRGPDSFSEQFF
TRBV28	TRBD1	TRBJ1-5	few	TGTGCCAGCAGTATCACAGGGGGCGGGGGTCAGCCCCAGCATTTT	CASSITGGGGQPQHF
TRBV24-1	NA	TRBJ1-6	many	TGTGCCACCAGTGAAGGCAAACACTGGGAGTCACCCCTCCACTTT	CATSEGKHWESPLHF
TRBV5-1	TRBD2	TRBJ2-1	many	TGCGCCAGCAGCCTACATGGGACTAGCGGGGGGCTCCGCGATGAGCAGTTCTTC	CASSLHGTSGGLRDEQFF
TRBV5-6	NA	TRBJ2-5	few	TGTGCCAGCAGCATTGGACAGTTAGGCCAAGAGACCCAGTACTTC	CASSIGQLGQETQYF
TRBV9	NA	TRBJ1-6	NA	TGTGCCAGCAGCGTAGGTCCGGCCTCACCCCTCCACTTT	CASSVGPASPLHF
TRBV10-3	TRBD1	TRBJ1-3	many	TGTGCCATCAGTGAGTCAAGACAGGGTTTCTCTGGAAACACCATATATTTT	CAISESRQGFSGNTIYF
TRBV18	NA	TRBJ2-7	NA	TGTGCCAGCTCACTTAACACGCAACCTTCCCCAAGCTCCTACGAGCAGTACTTC	CASSLNTQPSPSSYEQYF
TRBV6-1	NA	TRBJ1-5	NA	TGTGCCAGCAGTGAAGGACTTATCAGGCAGCCCCAGCATTTT	CASSEGLIRQPQHF
TRBV4-1	NA	TRBJ2-7	many	TGCGCCAGCAGCCAAGATCCGACTCACATCTACGAGCAGTACTTC	CASSQDPTHIYEQYF
TRBV20-1	NA	TRBJ2-3	NA	TGCAGCGCAAGGCGTGATACGCAGTATTTT	CSARRDTQYF
TRBV28	TRBD1	TRBJ1-5	few	TGTGCCAGCAGTTTAGTTGGACAGGGGTTTGATCAGCCCCAGCATTTT	CASSLVGQGFDQPQHF
TRBV10-3	NA	TRBJ1-1	few	TGTGCCATCAGTGAGGGCGGGGAAGCTTTCTTT	CAISEGGEAFF